Listed below are T cell receptor beta chains from one sample, sequenced in a study of monozygotic twins with inflammatory bowel disease. TCRdb re-called the 5' RACE reads, yielding one record per CDR3 amino acid sequence without DNA. This sample's clone table lists around 230,000 distinct CDR3 sequences. Sample: blood. All receptors come from a human donor with ulcerative colitis or Crohn's disease, or a healthy co-twin of an affected twin (not recorded which). Both conserved end residues are part of each CDR3.

TRBJ2-7 | 12 | TRBV19 | CASADRDYEQYF
TRBJ1-1 | 13 | TRBV7-8 | CASSVGTTAEAFF
TRBJ1-1 | 13 | TRBV5-5 | CASSLDSSTEAFF
TRBJ2-6 | 16 | TRBV5-5 | CASSTKNASGANVLTF
TRBJ2-7 | 12 | TRBV29-1 | CSVAPTLREQYF
TRBJ1-5 | 13 | TRBV6-6 | CASSWTGDQPQHF
TRBJ1-1 | 13 | TRBV3-1 | CASSPEGSGRAFF
TRBJ2-7 | 16 | TRBV4-1 | CASSQDWEVSTYEQYF
TRBJ1-1 | 14 | TRBV7-9 | CASSRQGGDTEAFF
TRBJ2-5 | 13 | TRBV7-2 | CASNFGGGETQYF
TRBJ2-2 | 16 | TRBV2 | CASSAQWRGETGELFF
TRBJ2-7 | 14 | TRBV5-1 | CASSLEVATYEQYF
TRBJ2-3 | 15 | TRBV5-1 | CASSIGQSGDDTQYF
TRBJ2-1 | 11 | TRBV20-1 | CSARSYNEQFF
TRBJ2-2 | 19 | TRBV7-6 | CASSLLSGTGGRVTGELFF
TRBJ1-2 | 13 | TRBV5-6 | CASSSGTLEGYTF
TRBJ2-1 | 15 | TRBV20-1 | CSALNGGRLGNEQFF
TRBJ2-2 | 12 | TRBV20-1 | CSADRDGGELFF
TRBJ2-3 | 12 | TRBV2 | CASDVNTDTQYF
TRBJ2-7 | 15 | TRBV3-1 | CASSHVRGGLYEQYF
TRBJ2-3 | 13 | TRBV20-1 | CSAPTERTDTQYF
TRBJ1-4 | 14 | TRBV20-1 | CSARDRQESKKLFF